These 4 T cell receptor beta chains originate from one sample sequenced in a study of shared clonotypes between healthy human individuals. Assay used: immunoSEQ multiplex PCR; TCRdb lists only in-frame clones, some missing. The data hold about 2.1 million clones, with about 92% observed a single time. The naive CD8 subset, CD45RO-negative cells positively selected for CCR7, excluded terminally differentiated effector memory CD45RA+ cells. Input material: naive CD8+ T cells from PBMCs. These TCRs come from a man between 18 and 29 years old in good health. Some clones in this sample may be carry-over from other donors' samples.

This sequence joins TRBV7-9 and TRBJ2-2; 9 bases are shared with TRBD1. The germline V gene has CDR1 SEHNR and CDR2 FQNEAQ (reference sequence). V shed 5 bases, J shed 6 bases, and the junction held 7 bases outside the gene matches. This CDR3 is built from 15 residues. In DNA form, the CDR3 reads TGTGCCAGCAGCCATGGACAGGGGAAGGCCGGGGAGCTGTTTTTT. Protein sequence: CASSHGQGKAGELFF.

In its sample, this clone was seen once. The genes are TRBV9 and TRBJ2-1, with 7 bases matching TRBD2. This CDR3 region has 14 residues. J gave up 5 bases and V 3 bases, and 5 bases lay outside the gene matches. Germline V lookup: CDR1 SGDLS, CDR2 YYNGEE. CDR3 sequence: CASSDRTRHNEQFF. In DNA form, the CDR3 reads TGTGCCAGCAGCGATCGGACTAGACACAATGAGCAGTTCTTC.

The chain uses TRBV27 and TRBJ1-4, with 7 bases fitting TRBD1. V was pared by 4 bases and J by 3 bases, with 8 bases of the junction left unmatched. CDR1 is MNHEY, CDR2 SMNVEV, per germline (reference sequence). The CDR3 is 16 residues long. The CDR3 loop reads CASSSPTGLANEKLFF. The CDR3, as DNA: TGTGCCAGCAGTTCCCCGACAGGGTTGGCTAATGAAAAACTGTTTTTT.

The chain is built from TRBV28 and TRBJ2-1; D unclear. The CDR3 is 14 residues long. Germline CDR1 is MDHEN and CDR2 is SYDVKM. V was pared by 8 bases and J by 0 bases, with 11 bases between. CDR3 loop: CASWRPSSYNEQFF. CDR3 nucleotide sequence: TGTGCCAGCTGGCGTCCAAGCTCCTACAATGAGCAGTTCTTC.